Listed here are 31 T cell receptor beta chains from one sample, sequenced in a study of blood T cells in healthy people across ages. Primed by a sample-barcoded 5' primer and a J-beta primer mix, a second PCR proceeded for roughly 6 to 12 cycles. TCRdb fed the 5' RACE reads into MiXCR, producing one record per CDR3 protein. This table has fewer than 1,200,000 distinct CDR3 sequences, under 30% appearing once. This sample was shared with a second study, whose subject was T cells of mothers and their children.

Specimen: blood. These receptors all stem from a girl aged 2 to 9 in good health.

This clonotype appeared many times. The rearrangement uses TRBV27 and TRBJ2-4, with 10 bases identical to TRBD1. Germline assignment: CDR1 MNHEY and CDR2 SMNVEV (reference sequence). The CDR3 totals 18 residues. The ends lost 5 bases at V and 6 bases at J; junction bases unmatched: 16. The CDR3 DNA follows: TGTGCCAGCAGTCTCGTAGGGCCGGGACAGGGGCAGGGAAACATTCAGTACTTC. Its translation: CASSLVGPGQGQGNIQYF.

This chain joins TRBV25-1 and TRBJ2-1, with 10 positions matching TRBD2. V shed 6 bases and J 8 bases; nucleotides not matched to a gene: 10. The CDR3 covers 15 residues. Per the germline V gene, CDR1 is MGHDK and CDR2 is SYGVNS. The CDR3 DNA follows: TGTGCCAGCAGCGACCCGGGACTAGCGATCGATGAGCAGTTCTTC. Translated: CASSDPGLAIDEQFF.

This clonotype turned up a few times. This chain links TRBV7-8 with TRBJ2-7; TRBD1 or TRBD2 may be the D gene (5 bases each). This CDR3 has 13 residues. From germline, CDR1 is SGHVS and CDR2 FQNEAQ. The V end was cut by 4 bases, the J end by 5 bases, with 12 bases between. The CDR3 DNA sequence: TGTGCCAGCAGCTCGTCGCCGGGGCACGAGCAGTACTTC. As protein: CASSSSPGHEQYF.

This chain connects TRBV6-5 to TRBJ2-2; 14 bases agree with TRBD2. Trimming took 4 bases from V and 3 from J; bases not matched to a gene: 10. The germline V gene has CDR1 MNHEY and CDR2 SVGAGI. The CDR3 extends over 19 amino acids. The CDR3, as DNA: TGTGCCAGCAGTTCATTCCAGACTAGCGGGAGGGTTCACACCGGGGAGCTGTTTTTT. Translating gives CASSSFQTSGRVHTGELFF.

This clonotype has only a few counts. The chain has TRBV18 and TRBJ2-3, with D perhaps being TRBD1 or TRBD2 (5 bases each). Deletions cut 5 bases from V and 14 bases from J, with 17 bases between. CDR3 length: 12 residues. The V gene's germline CDR1 is KGHSH and CDR2 LQKENI. This CDR3 is CASSDQGALRYF. The CDR3 DNA reads as TGTGCCAGCTCAGACCAGGGAGCTTTGAGGTATTTT.

This chain uses TRBV7-9 with TRBJ1-5; tentative D call: TRBD1 (5 bases). The germline V gene encodes CDR1 SEHNR and CDR2 FQNEAQ (reference sequence). V lost 2 bases, J lost 3 bases, and 14 bases lay in between. This CDR3 is 16 amino acids long. The CDR3 protein is CASSLLRDGSNQPQHF. The CDR3 nucleotides read TGTGCCAGCAGCTTATTACGGGACGGTTCCAATCAGCCCCAGCATTTT.

In this sample, this clonotype turned up a few times. The chain uses TRBV6-1 and TRBJ2-7, with 7 bases lining up with TRBD1. The CDR3 is made up of 13 amino acids. Germline loops: CDR1 MNHNS, CDR2 SASEGT. V lost 8 bases, J lost 6 bases, and 10 bases stayed unmatched. CDR3 amino acids: CASFDREMFEQYF. In nucleotides, the CDR3 is TGTGCCAGCTTCGACAGGGAAATGTTCGAGCAGTACTTC.

This clonotype was counted only a few times. The J gene is TRBJ1-1, the V gene TRBV6-6; no firm D call. CDR3 length: 15 amino acids. Trimming shortened V by 5 bases and J by 2 bases, and 15 bases separated the two germline ends. CDR1 and CDR2 from the germline V gene are MNHNY and SVGAGI (reference sequence). DNA of the CDR3: TGTGCCAGCAGTAACCTCGGGCGGCTTAACACTGAAGCTTTCTTT. It is translated as CASSNLGRLNTEAFF.

This rearrangement joins TRBV29-1 to TRBJ2-5; D might be TRBD1 (5 bases). V was cut by 4 bases and J by 5 bases, with 14 bases left in between. The CDR3 extends over 13 amino acids. Per germline, CDR1 SQVTM and CDR2 ANQGSEA. CDR3 in amino acids: CSVGTGSLETQYF. CDR3 nucleotide sequence: TGCAGCGTTGGAACAGGCTCTCTTGAGACCCAGTACTTC.

The chain joins TRBV21-1 to TRBJ2-1; the table's D call of TRBD2 was not tested on the DNA. TRBV21-1 is marked as a pseudogene. This CDR3 is 17 amino acids long. CDR3: CASSKENWASGEGEQFF. The CDR3 DNA follows: TGTGCCAGCAGCAAAGAGAATTGGGCTAGCGGAGAGGGTGAGCAGTTCTTC.

V usage is TRBV4-2 and J usage is TRBJ2-1; TRBD2 matches 7 bases. Trimming cost V 0 bases and J 7 bases; bases outside gene matches: 9. The CDR3 loop spans 16 amino acids. The germline V gene encodes CDR1 LGHNA and CDR2 YNFKEQ. The CDR3 loop is CASSQDRTSGGNEQFF. The CDR3 DNA follows: TGTGCCAGCAGCCAAGATAGGACTAGTGGTGGAAATGAGCAGTTCTTC.

The chain carries TRBV20-1 and TRBJ2-7; D is unresolved. Trimming pared 0 bases from V and 0 bases from J, leaving 9 bases between. Germline-derived CDR1 and CDR2 are DFQATT and SNEGSKA (reference sequence). This CDR3 is built from 14 residues. CDR3 coding DNA: TGCAGTGCTAGAGACGCACAGTTCTCCTACGAGCAGTACTTC. Residues: CSARDAQFSYEQYF.

This chain connects TRBV29-1 to TRBJ1-1, with a weak D call TRBD1 (6 bases). Trimming took off 3 bases at V and 6 bases at J, with 20 bases between the two ends. Germline assignment: CDR1 SQVTM and CDR2 ANQGSEA. The CDR3 is made up of 15 amino acids. Here the CDR3 reads CSVDGGFWGRSEAFF. The CDR3 DNA is TGCAGCGTTGATGGGGGGTTTTGGGGGCGGTCTGAAGCTTTCTTT.

J is TRBJ2-5 and V is TRBV5-1; 10 bases match TRBD2. The end of the DNA fits TRBJ2-1 better, so the J call may be wrong. CDR1 SGHRS and CDR2 YFSETQ come from the germline V gene. The CDR3 loop spans 14 amino acids. Here the CDR3 reads CASSLAGGPTEQFF. The CDR3 region has the DNA TGCGCCAGCAGCTTAGCGGGAGGGCCCACTGAGCAGTTCTTC.

This clonotype was seen a handful of times. The chain employs TRBV24-1 and TRBJ2-7; D may match TRBD1 or TRBD2 (5 bases each). Germline values: CDR1 KGHDR, CDR2 SFDVKD. The length of the CDR3 is 14 residues. The V gene lost 2 bases and the J gene lost 5 bases, with 12 bases spanning the gap. This CDR3 reads CATSDSGPFNEQYF. The DNA of the CDR3 is TGTGCCACCAGTGATTCGGGGCCTTTCAACGAGCAGTACTTC.

V and J are TRBV18 and TRBJ2-3; 8 nucleotides align to TRBD2. J lost 2 bases, V lost 4 bases, and 17 bases had no gene match. Germline V gene data show CDR1 as KGHSH and CDR2 as LQKENI. CDR3 length: 19 amino acids. CDR3 loop: CASSLTSAGGDMNTDTQYF. The CDR3 nucleotides read TGTGCCAGCTCACTCACCAGTGCGGGGGGAGATATGAACACAGATACGCAGTATTTT.

The chain links TRBV27 to TRBJ2-1; D gene ambiguous. The CDR3 has 16 amino acids. V lost 3 bases and J lost 0, with 12 bases in between. Germline CDR1 is MNHEY and CDR2 is SMNVEV (reference sequence). CDR3 in DNA: TGTGCCAGCAGTTTCGCCTACACCCGCTCCTACAATGAGCAGTTCTTC. As protein: CASSFAYTRSYNEQFF.

The CDR3 DNA follows: TGTGCCAGCAGTTTTACACGGGAATCGTCCTACAATGAGCAGTTCTTC. Its protein is CASSFTRESSYNEQFF. The J gene is TRBJ2-1, the V gene TRBV6-5, with a tentative D call TRBD2 (5 bases). The CDR3 length is 16 residues. Germline V gene lookup returns CDR1 MNHEY and CDR2 SVGAGI. V was shortened by 4 bases and J by 1 base, with 14 bases between the two germline ends.

In this sample, this clonotype turned up a few times. The chain recombines TRBV6-5 with TRBJ1-2; no clear D. CDR3 length: 12 residues. CDR1 MNHEY and CDR2 SVGAGI come from the germline V gene. Trimming pared 7 bases from V and 10 bases from J, leaving 16 bases between. CDR3 residues: CASTKGSGFYTF. The CDR3 coding sequence is TGTGCCAGCACCAAGGGTAGCGGATTCTACACCTTC.

This clonotype has only a few counts. The chain uses TRBV4-2 and TRBJ2-1; TRBD1 aligns across 7 bases. The CDR3 spans 16 residues. J gave up 2 bases and V 0 bases, and 4 bases lay outside the gene matches. Germline V gives CDR1 LGHNA, CDR2 YNFKEQ. The CDR3 here is CASSQDYTGAYNEQFF. The CDR3 nucleotides read TGTGCCAGCAGCCAAGATTACACAGGGGCCTACAATGAGCAGTTCTTC.

The rearrangement uses TRBV7-9 and TRBJ1-4, with 9 nucleotides matching TRBD1. This CDR3 region has 15 residues. J lost 10 bases, V lost 1 base, and 7 bases had no gene match. The germline V gene has CDR1 SEHNR and CDR2 FQNEAQ (reference sequence). The CDR3 sequence: CASSLVGTGIGKLFF. The DNA for the CDR3 is TGTGCCAGCAGCTTAGTCGGGACAGGGATAGGAAAACTGTTTTTT.

The rearrangement uses TRBV18 and TRBJ2-5, with D perhaps TRBD1 (5 bases). The J call is in doubt because the DNA end fits TRBJ2-7 better. CDR1 and CDR2 from the germline V gene are KGHSH and LQKENI. This CDR3 has 15 residues. CDR3 amino acids: CASSPTGYSSYEQYF. The CDR3 nucleotides are TGTGCCAGCTCGCCCACAGGATATAGCTCCTACGAGCAGTACTTC.

V usage is TRBV12-3 or TRBV12-4 and J usage is TRBJ2-3, with 9 bases that match TRBD2. The CDR3 sequence is 15 residues long. V lost 6 bases and J lost 7; bases outside the gene matches: 11. The CDR3 here is CASRPIGTSLHTQYF. The DNA for the CDR3 is TGTGCCAGCAGACCTATAGGGACTAGCCTACATACGCAGTATTTT.

V gene TRBV6-5 combines with J gene TRBJ1-1; D remains unclear. The CDR3 contains 13 residues. The germline V and J ends were trimmed by 8 bases and 5 bases, with 15 bases remaining between them. Germline V gene data show CDR1 as MNHEY and CDR2 as SVGAGI. CDR3 sequence reads: CASFRQLGTEAFF. The CDR3 DNA reads as TGTGCCAGCTTCCGGCAGCTGGGGACTGAAGCTTTCTTT.

The CDR3 DNA sequence: TGCGCCAGCAGCTTGGAACAGGGTCACTACGAGCAGTACTTC. This encodes CASSLEQGHYEQYF. The gene calls are TRBV5-1 and TRBJ2-7; the D gene is possibly TRBD1 (6 bases). This CDR3 comprises 14 residues. V lost 0 bases and J 3 bases, leaving 10 bases between the germline ends. The germline CDR1 and CDR2 sequences are SGHRS and YFSETQ.

V gene TRBV7-2 combines with J gene TRBJ2-1; unclear D gene. The tail of the sequence fits TRBJ2-7 better, so the J call may be wrong. The CDR3 extends over 14 amino acids. Germline CDR1 is SGHTA and CDR2 is FQGNSA. The CDR3 reads CASSFGHANNEQYF. As DNA, the CDR3 is TGTGCCAGCAGCTTTGGTCACGCAAATAACGAGCAGTACTTC.

The gene calls are TRBV11-1 and TRBJ2-7; TRBD2 aligns across 11 bases. V dropped 2 bases and J dropped 6; count of bases not matched to a gene: 3. The CDR3 loop spans 14 amino acids. Germline V gene sequence: CDR1 SGHAT, CDR2 FQDESV (reference sequence). The CDR3, as DNA: TGTGCCAGCAGCTTAACTAGCGGGGGAGGCGAGCAGTACTTC. Translation gives CASSLTSGGGEQYF.

This clonotype turned up a few times. The chain employs TRBV13 and TRBJ2-5, with TRBD1 matching 7 bases. With V trimmed by 5 bases and J by 1 base, 4 bases remained unmatched. The CDR3 contains 14 residues. Germline values: CDR1 PRHDT, CDR2 FYEKMQ (reference sequence). CDR3 DNA: TGTGCCAGCAGCCCCAGGGGGACCCAAGAGACCCAGTACTTC. This encodes CASSPRGTQETQYF.

This clonotype turned up a few times. A junction boundary mismatches the germline segment, possibly from a read error. The CDR3 sequence: CACGLGTGEETQYF. CDR3 coding DNA: TGTGCTTGTGGTCTCGGGACTGGGGAAGAGACCCAGTACTTC. The rearrangement uses TRBV12-5 and TRBJ2-5; tentative D call: TRBD2 (6 bases). This CDR3 is built from 14 residues. Germline V CDR1 and CDR2: LGHNT, FRNRAP.

The V and J genes are TRBV11-2 and TRBJ2-1; D is undetermined. The CDR3 is made up of 14 amino acids. Germline lookup yields CDR1 SGHAT and CDR2 FQNNGV. The V end was cut by 5 bases, the J end by 5 bases, with 13 bases between. CDR3 sequence reads: CASSARNYNNEQFF. The DNA of the CDR3 is TGTGCCAGCAGCGCAAGGAACTACAACAATGAGCAGTTCTTC.

The genes are TRBV20-1 and TRBJ2-5; D is unresolved. The CDR3 is 12 residues long. The germline V gene encodes CDR1 DFQATT and CDR2 SNEGSKA (reference sequence). V was pared by 2 bases and J by 3 bases, with 7 bases between. CDR3 DNA sequence: TGCAGTGCTAGACCCGACGAAGAGACCCAGTACTTC. This translates into CSARPDEETQYF.